A single sample gave rise to the 22 T cell receptor beta chains below, sequenced in a study of T cells in Graves' hyperthyroidism and ophthalmopathy. The investigators amplified TCR beta CDR3 regions from RNA transcripts. First-round RT-PCR of the TCR CDR3 relied on the HTBI primer set. One entry per CDR3 protein results from TCRdb running MiXCR on the multiplex PCR reads. This sample carries around 600,000 distinct CDR3 sequences, around 14% of them seen once, and the ten largest clones take roughly 7%. Sequencing used blood. The receptors stem from a woman under 30 with Graves' ophthalmopathy.

On this clonotype: A much more abundant neighbour one base away suggests this may be a read error. The gene calls are TRBV30 and TRBJ1-2; a possible D gene is TRBD1 (5 bases). Trimming shortened V by 8 bases and J by 8 bases, and 18 bases separated the two germline ends. This CDR3 has 12 amino acids. Germline CDR1 and CDR2: GTSNPN and SVGIG (reference sequence). The CDR3 region has the DNA TGTGCCCGGACCCCGTACCGGGGCGGCTACACCTTC. It codes for CARTPYRGGYTF.

This clonotype appeared a few times. J is TRBJ2-3 and V is TRBV3-1; 13 positions agree with TRBD2. This CDR3 has 18 residues. V gave up 1 base and J gave up 6 bases; unmatched junction bases: 10. Germline CDR1 is LGHDT and CDR2 is YNNKEL (reference sequence). CDR3 nucleotides: TGTGCCAGCAGCCAAGCAGACCGGACTAGCGGGAGTCGGGATACGCAGTATTTT. This codes for CASSQADRTSGSRDTQYF.

The rearrangement uses TRBV9 and TRBJ1-1; 9 bases line up with TRBD1. The germline V gene has CDR1 SGDLS and CDR2 YYNGEE. This CDR3 contains 15 residues. Trimming at V came to 4 bases and at J to 5 bases, leaving 9 bases not matched to a gene. DNA for the CDR3: TGTGCCAGCAGCCCCCCCGGGACAGGGAGGACTGAAGCTTTCTTT. This translates into CASSPPGTGRTEAFF.

V usage is TRBV2 and J usage is TRBJ2-1, with 7 positions matching TRBD2. Trimming at V came to 6 bases and at J to 4 bases, leaving 12 bases not matched to a gene. This CDR3 has 16 amino acids. Germline V gene data show CDR1 as SNHLY and CDR2 as FYNNEI. The DNA of the CDR3 is TGTGCCAGCAGCTTACTGGGGGAGGGGTTTTACAATGAGCAGTTCTTC. Amino acid sequence: CASSLLGEGFYNEQFF.

This clonotype was recorded at least ten times. Here the CDR3 DNA reads TGTGCCAGCAGTCCGAGAAGCTTTGCTAGCACAGATACGCAGTATTTT. The encoded protein is CASSPRSFASTDTQYF. V and J are TRBV27 and TRBJ2-3; D is undetermined. Trimming took 5 bases from V and 0 from J, leaving 15 bases between them. This CDR3 has 16 residues. Germline V gene sequence: CDR1 MNHEY, CDR2 SMNVEV (reference sequence).

This sequence joins TRBV11-1 and TRBJ2-3; D is ambiguous. Trimming removed 2 bases from V and 5 bases from J, with 8 bases in between. This CDR3 has 13 amino acids. Germline-derived CDR1 and CDR2 are SGHAT and FQDESV (reference sequence). The CDR3 sequence is CASSLSREDTQYF. The CDR3 nucleotides are TGTGCCAGCAGCTTAAGTAGGGAAGATACGCAGTATTTT.

The chain recombines TRBV20-1 with TRBJ2-3; perhaps D is TRBD1 or TRBD2 (5 bases each). Trimming removed 6 bases at V and 1 base at J, with 23 bases between. This CDR3 region has 17 residues. Germline assignment: CDR1 DFQATT and CDR2 SNEGSKA (reference sequence). The CDR3: CSAPGRVKRGGTDTQYF. For the CDR3, the DNA is TGCAGTGCCCCGGGAAGAGTTAAAAGGGGTGGCACAGATACGCAGTATTTT.

This clonotype was recorded a few times. The rearrangement joins TRBV19 to TRBJ2-7; D unclear. This CDR3 spans 15 amino acids. The V gene's germline CDR1 is LNHDA and CDR2 SQIVND (reference sequence). With 3 bases removed from V and 0 bases from J, the gap between germline ends came to 12 bases. The CDR3 here is CASSIGAIPSYEQYF. The CDR3 DNA reads TGTGCCAGTAGTATTGGCGCGATCCCCTCCTACGAGCAGTACTTC.

The chain is built from TRBV7-9 and TRBJ2-3, with TRBD1 identical over 9 bases. The CDR3 sequence is 16 residues long. Germline trimming cut 5 bases from V and 4 bases from J; bases unmatched to any gene: 10. The germline V gene encodes CDR1 SEHNR and CDR2 FQNEAQ (reference sequence). CDR3 nucleotide sequence: TGTGCCAGCAGCGTCTCCGGGACAGGGAGCGCAGATACGCAGTATTTT. Translating gives CASSVSGTGSADTQYF. The whole variable domain, filled in from reference TRBV7-9 and TRBJ2-3, reads DTGVSQNPRHKITKRGQNVTFRCDPISEHNRLYWYRQTLGQGPEFLTYFQNEAQLEKSRLLSDRFSAERPKGSFSTLEIQRTEQGDSAMYLCASSVSGTGSADTQYFGPGTRLTVL.

Many counts were recorded for this clonotype. The rearrangement uses TRBV18 and TRBJ1-1, with 12 bases identical to TRBD1. From germline, CDR1 is KGHSH and CDR2 LQKENI. The trim removed 4 bases at V and 1 base at J, leaving 1 base unmatched. CDR3 length equals 15 residues. CDR3 sequence: CASSQGQGANTEAFF. The CDR3 DNA is TGTGCCAGCTCACAGGGACAGGGGGCGAACACTGAAGCTTTCTTT.

In its sample, this clonotype was seen many times. The genes are TRBV2 and TRBJ2-3, with D perhaps being TRBD1 or TRBD2 (6 bases each). The CDR3 length is 15 residues. The germline V gene has CDR1 SNHLY and CDR2 FYNNEI. Trimming stripped 5 bases from V and 0 bases from J, with 12 bases between. CDR3 amino acids: CASSWGATSTDTQYF. Here the CDR3 DNA reads TGTGCCAGCAGTTGGGGGGCGACTAGCACAGATACGCAGTATTTT.

Ten or more counts support this clonotype. This chain connects TRBV7-2 to TRBJ1-4; 8 bases map to TRBD1. The V segment lost 2 bases and the J segment 8 bases; nucleotides outside the gene matches: 4. Germline CDR1 reads SGHTA; CDR2 reads FQGNSA. The CDR3 has 14 amino acids. CDR3 loop: CASSLSTGDEKLFF. CDR3 sequence (DNA): TGTGCCAGCAGCTTATCGACAGGGGACGAAAAACTGTTTTTT. The full variable domain, with the rest looked up from reference TRBV7-2 and TRBJ1-4, is GAGVSQSPSNKVTEKGKDVELRCDPISGHTALYWYRQSLGQGLEFLIYFQGNSAPDKSGLPSDRFSAERTGGSVSTLTIQRTQQEDSAVYLCASSLSTGDEKLFFGSGTQLSVL.

The sample holds a few counts of this clonotype. The genes are TRBV9 and TRBJ2-7; no definite D call. The germline V gene has CDR1 SGDLS and CDR2 YYNGEE. V was cut by 0 bases and J by 0 bases, with 13 bases left in between. The CDR3 has 16 amino acids. CDR3: CASSVGLAGTSYEQYF. The CDR3 nucleotides are TGTGCCAGCAGCGTAGGGCTGGCAGGTACCTCCTACGAGCAGTACTTC.

Ten or more counts support this clonotype. CDR3 sequence reads: CSARGRDRLNEKLFF. The DNA for the CDR3 is TGCAGTGCTAGAGGCCGGGACCGACTTAATGAAAAACTGTTTTTT. The V gene is TRBV20-1, the J gene TRBJ1-4; a weak D match, TRBD1 (5 bases). The length of the CDR3 is 15 residues. Trimming stripped 1 base from V and 4 bases from J, with 13 bases between. Germline CDR1 is DFQATT and CDR2 is SNEGSKA (reference sequence).

Note on this clonotype: Being one base from a much bigger clone, this may be a read error. The V call is TRBV6-1, the J call TRBJ1-5; TRBD1 matches 8 bases. Per germline, CDR1 MNHNS and CDR2 SASEGT. With V trimmed by 3 bases and J by 7 bases, 11 bases remained unmatched. The CDR3 runs to 16 residues. The CDR3 DNA reads TGTGCCAGCAGTGATCTCCCCGCAGGGGGCGGACAGCCCCAGCATTTT. Protein sequence: CASSDLPAGGGQPQHF.

This clonotype was recorded at least ten times. The chain couples TRBV5-6 to TRBJ2-2; D gene unclear. Looked up from germline, CDR1 is SGHDT and CDR2 is YYEEEE. The CDR3 loop spans 14 amino acids. The V and J ends lost 4 bases and 5 bases respectively, with 12 bases between them. The CDR3 is CASSPLGRTGELFF. CDR3 bases: TGTGCCAGCAGCCCCCTAGGTAGGACCGGGGAGCTGTTTTTT.

In its sample, this clonotype was seen many times. The J gene is TRBJ2-1, the V gene TRBV30; 7 bases are a match to TRBD2. After removal of 0 bases from V and 2 bases from J, the junction contained 7 bases not matched to a gene. From germline, CDR1 is GTSNPN and CDR2 SVGIG (reference sequence). The CDR3 has 16 residues. This CDR3 is CAWSVGSGYPYNEQFF. In nucleotides, the CDR3 is TGTGCCTGGAGTGTCGGTAGCGGGTACCCCTACAATGAGCAGTTCTTC. Full variable domain (missing parts from reference TRBV30 and TRBJ2-1): SQTIHQWPATLVQPVGSPLSLECTVEGTSNPNLYWYRQAAGRGLQLLFYSVGIGQISSEVPQNLSASRPQDRQFILSSKKLLLSDSGFYLCAWSVGSGYPYNEQFFGPGTRLTVL.

The chain is built from TRBV29-1 and TRBJ2-1; D unclear. The CDR3 is 12 residues long. V gave up 3 bases and J gave up 0 bases, with 3 bases separating them. Germline-derived CDR1 and CDR2 are SQVTM and ANQGSEA. The CDR3 bases are TGCAGCGTTGAGAGCTCCTACAATGAGCAGTTCTTC. Translation gives CSVESSYNEQFF.

This clonotype was recorded at least ten times. The J gene is TRBJ2-1, the V gene TRBV10-3; 9 nucleotides align to TRBD2. The CDR3 loop spans 17 amino acids. Germline V CDR1 and CDR2: ENHRY, SYGVKD. Trimming took 6 bases from V and 4 from J; bases not matched to a gene: 13. The DNA of the CDR3 is TGTGCCATCAGAACCGTCGGGGGAGCGGGAGGATACAATGAGCAGTTCTTC. Translation gives CAIRTVGGAGGYNEQFF.

This clonotype was detected a few times. The chain recombines TRBV19 with TRBJ1-5, with TRBD1 as a possible D gene (6 bases). Trimming removed 6 bases at V and 11 bases at J, with 17 bases between. Looked up from germline, CDR1 is LNHDA and CDR2 is SQIVND (reference sequence). This CDR3 contains 13 residues. The DNA for the CDR3 is TGTGCCAGTAGCAGGGGACCCCGCCAAGCCCAGCATTTT. It specifies CASSRGPRQAQHF.

V gene TRBV9 combines with J gene TRBJ1-1; TRBD1 might be the D (5 bases). This CDR3 spans 17 amino acids. Trimming left V 6 bases short and J 2 bases short, with 23 bases between. Germline loops: CDR1 SGDLS, CDR2 YYNGEE. CDR3 bases: TGTGCCAGCACTCGGGACGAGGCAGTTTCTTCTAACACTGAAGCTTTCTTT. Translation: CASTRDEAVSSNTEAFF. Based on the CDR3 plus reference TRBV9 and TRBJ1-1, the full variable domain is DSGVTQTPKHLITATGQRVTLRCSPRSGDLSVYWYQQSLDQGLQFLIQYYNGEERAKGNILERFSAQQFPDLHSELNLSSLELGDSALYFCASTRDEAVSSNTEAFFGQGTRLTVV.

This clonotype has a count of ten or more. Possible read error: a much larger clone is one base away. The chain joins TRBV7-9 to TRBJ2-7; 11 bases agree with TRBD1. J was trimmed by 6 bases and V by 1 base; bases with no gene match: 2. Germline CDR1 SEHNR, CDR2 FQNEAQ (reference sequence). The CDR3 is 14 amino acids. As DNA, the CDR3 is TGTGCCAGCAGCTTAGGGGGGACAGGGGGCGAGCAGTACTTC. Translation gives CASSLGGTGGEQYF.